The 30 T cell receptor beta chains below come from one sample, sequenced in a study of cytotoxic CD8 clonotypes in ibrutinib-treated CLL (dated by TCRdb to the early 2020s). The library was built by means of the immunoSEQ multiplex PCR assay. The clones in this table, taken by TCRdb from immuneACCESS, are in-frame only. Not every clone is retained; where verified, under half of the shortfall comes from an unresolved V gene, and the cause of the rest is unknown. The table for this sample lists fewer than 400,000 clones; over 55% of them were counted only once. The top ten constitute under 8% of the sample. The sequences come from PBMCs, collected after 36 months of ibrutinib treatment. These receptors came from a human donor with chronic lymphocytic leukemia.

The sample holds one count of this clone. The rearrangement links TRBV5-1 to TRBJ2-7; a possible D gene is TRBD1 (5 bases). Germline-derived CDR1 and CDR2 are SGHRS and YFSETQ. The CDR3 runs 16 residues. Trimming shortened V by 0 bases and J by 4 bases, and 17 bases separated the two germline ends. The CDR3 region has the DNA TGCGCCAGCAGCTTGGTCGGGCAGGGCGTCTTATACGAGCAGTACTTC. Residues: CASSLVGQGVLYEQYF.

The chain's CDR3 is CSVGTGSGTGELFF. The CDR3 DNA is TGCAGCGTTGGTACTGGTAGCGGCACCGGGGAGCTGTTTTTT. V and J are TRBV29-1 and TRBJ2-2; weak D call: TRBD2 (6 bases). V was pared by 4 bases and J by 4 bases, with 13 bases between. This CDR3 is 14 amino acids long. CDR1 is SQVTM, CDR2 ANQGSEA, per germline.

V usage is TRBV28 and J usage is TRBJ2-4; no clear D. This CDR3 spans 14 amino acids. Trimming cost V 6 bases and J 3 bases, with 12 bases left between them. Germline values: CDR1 MDHEN, CDR2 SYDVKM. CDR3 nucleotides: TGTGCCAGCAGCCCACGGTACAGCAAAAACATTCAGTACTTC. Translating gives CASSPRYSKNIQYF.

This clone appeared a few times. The chain carries TRBV7-2 and TRBJ1-3; D is ambiguous. Germline V lookup: CDR1 SGHTA, CDR2 FQGNSA. V lost 1 base to trimming and J lost 0 bases, with 7 bases between them. CDR3 length: 15 amino acids. CDR3 region: CASSLGSHSGNTIYF. The DNA of the CDR3 is TGTGCCAGCAGCTTAGGGTCTCACTCTGGAAACACCATATATTTT.

The rearrangement uses TRBV5-1 and TRBJ2-1, with 7 bases aligning to TRBD2. CDR1 is SGHRS and CDR2 is YFSETQ in the germline V gene. With 4 bases clipped from V and 8 bases from J, the junction kept 15 bases outside the gene matches. This CDR3 region has 16 residues. The CDR3 region is CASSPTAGLGWYEQFF. CDR3 nucleotide sequence: TGCGCCAGCAGCCCAACGGCCGGACTAGGGTGGTATGAGCAGTTCTTC.

CDR3 nucleotides: TGTGCCAGCACTTCGCAGGCCCTGTTTTCCTACGAGCAGTACTTC. It is translated as CASTSQALFSYEQYF. The chain carries TRBV28 and TRBJ2-7; D gene unclear. V was clipped by 7 bases and J by 1 base, with 17 bases between them. The CDR3 extends over 15 amino acids. Germline loops: CDR1 MDHEN, CDR2 SYDVKM.

The chain combines TRBV29-1 with TRBJ2-1, with D hard to call. The CDR3 is 13 residues long. CDR1 is SQVTM and CDR2 is ANQGSEA in the germline V gene. Between the trimmed V and J ends, which lost 3 bases and 6 bases, there was a span of 12 bases. The CDR3 nucleotides are TGCAGCGTTGATCGGGCCTCAGGCAATGAGCAGTTCTTC. Its translation: CSVDRASGNEQFF.

The chain combines TRBV29-1 with TRBJ2-1; D gene uncertain. Trimming shortened V by 6 bases and J by 5 bases, and 5 bases separated the two germline ends. This CDR3 has 10 amino acids. CDR1 SQVTM and CDR2 ANQGSEA come from the germline V gene. DNA of the CDR3: TGCAGCGTAGATAACAATGAGCAGTTCTTC. This translates into CSVDNNEQFF.

The chain links TRBV7-3 to TRBJ2-3; D is perhaps TRBD1 or TRBD2 (5 bases each). The length of the CDR3 is 14 residues. Germline CDR1 reads SGHTA; CDR2 reads FQGTGA. V lost 1 base to trimming and J lost 2 bases, with 7 bases between them. Here the CDR3 reads CASSLRDVTDTQYF. As DNA, the CDR3 is TGTGCCAGCAGCTTAAGGGACGTCACAGATACGCAGTATTTT. The variable domain in full, completed from reference TRBV7-3 and TRBJ2-3, reads GAGVSQTPSNKVTEKGKYVELRCDPISGHTALYWYRQSLGQGPEFLIYFQGTGAADDSGLPNDRFFAVRPEGSVSTLKIQRTERGDSAVYLCASSLRDVTDTQYFGPGTRLTVL.

The J gene is TRBJ1-4, the V gene TRBV7-8; 7 positions match TRBD1. Germline V gene lookup returns CDR1 SGHVS and CDR2 FQNEAQ. The CDR3 is 13 amino acids. V dropped 5 bases and J dropped 8; count of bases not matched to a gene: 5. CDR3 residues: CASSRGTVEKLFF. The CDR3 coding sequence is TGTGCCAGCAGCAGAGGGACAGTGGAAAAACTGTTTTTT.

The genes are TRBV6-6 and TRBJ1-2, with D tentatively TRBD1 (5 bases). There are 12 residues in the CDR3. V gave up 6 bases and J gave up 5 bases, with 10 bases separating them. Looked up from germline, CDR1 is MNHNY and CDR2 is SVGAGI (reference sequence). The CDR3 is CASSPGRYGYTF. The CDR3 coding sequence is TGTGCCAGCAGCCCGGGGCGATATGGCTACACCTTC.

Remarks on this clone: The same CDR3 is also encoded by other DNA sequences in this sample. V usage is TRBV10-3 and J usage is TRBJ1-1; the D is unclear. The CDR3 contains 12 residues. Trimming removed 4 bases from V and 0 bases from J, with 3 bases in between. In germline, CDR1 is ENHRY, CDR2 SYGVKD. This CDR3 reads CAISGLNTEAFF. CDR3 in DNA: TGTGCCATCAGTGGGTTGAACACTGAAGCTTTCTTT.

This clone was observed a handful of times. The chain recombines TRBV27 with TRBJ1-3, with 7 bases aligning to TRBD1. V trimming: 8 bases; J trimming: 4 bases; junction bases outside the gene matches: 11. CDR1 and CDR2 (germline): MNHEY, SMNVEV (reference sequence). The CDR3 totals 15 residues. CDR3 coding DNA: TGTGCCAGCGCCCCGGCCGGGACAGTGGGAAACACCATATATTTT. It specifies CASAPAGTVGNTIYF.

This clone was detected only a few times. The genes are TRBV2 and TRBJ2-4; possible D gene TRBD1, 6 bases. Germline assignment: CDR1 SNHLY and CDR2 FYNNEI. Deletions cut 8 bases from V and 8 bases from J, with 16 bases between. The CDR3 is 13 residues long. The CDR3 DNA sequence: TGTGCCAGCTACTGGCGTGGGGGCGACATTCAGTACTTC. It translates to CASYWRGGDIQYF.

This sequence joins TRBV21-1 and TRBJ2-5; the table gives TRBD1 as D, unverified against the DNA. TRBV21-1 is a documented pseudogene. This CDR3 comprises 15 residues. CDR3 sequence: CASSKGTQGGETQYF. The DNA of the CDR3 is TGTGCCAGCAGCAAAGGAACCCAGGGTGGGGAGACCCAGTACTTC.

The rearrangement joins TRBV29-1 to TRBJ1-1; D unclear. This CDR3 has 10 residues. CDR1 and CDR2 (germline): SQVTM, ANQGSEA. Trimming left V 4 bases short and J 3 bases short, with 3 bases between. CDR3 nucleotides: TGCAGCGTTGCGTACACTGAAGCTTTCTTT. Encoded protein: CSVAYTEAFF.

This chain connects TRBV27 to TRBJ2-7, with 7 bases identical to TRBD2. The J call may not be correct, given that the DNA end is closer to TRBJ2-1. This CDR3 contains 14 residues. Per germline, CDR1 MNHEY and CDR2 SMNVEV (reference sequence). CDR3 sequence: CASSNRGSMNEQFF. Written as DNA, the CDR3 is TGTGCCAGCTCTAACCGCGGGAGTATGAATGAGCAGTTCTTC.

The chain has TRBV9 and TRBJ2-1; D not certain. Germline V gene sequence: CDR1 SGDLS, CDR2 YYNGEE. Trimming took off 0 bases at V and 9 bases at J, with 13 bases between the two ends. The CDR3 has 14 amino acids. In DNA, the CDR3 is TGTGCCAGCAGCGTAGAGGTGTCCACAATTGAGCAGTTCTTC. As protein: CASSVEVSTIEQFF.

About this clone itself: The junction does not match germline at one end; this may be a read error. The gene calls are TRBV23-1 and TRBJ2-7; TRBD2 matches at 7 bases. TRBV23-1 is given ORF status, its function remaining uncertain. This CDR3 has 11 amino acids. The CDR3 protein is CASSLPAGVGF. In DNA, the CDR3 is TGCGCCAGCAGTCTCCCCGCGGGGGTAGGCTTC.

J is TRBJ2-1 and V is TRBV28; TRBD1 matches at 9 bases. Germline CDR1 and CDR2: MDHEN and SYDVKM. V shed 3 bases, J shed 4 bases, and the junction held 13 bases outside the gene matches. CDR3 size: 18 residues. CDR3 loop: CASSFIKGTGRGYNEQFF. CDR3 coding DNA: TGTGCCAGCAGTTTTATAAAGGGGACAGGGCGGGGATACAATGAGCAGTTCTTC.

The V gene is TRBV9, the J gene TRBJ1-1; no firm D call. Trimming pared 5 bases from V and 7 bases from J, leaving 15 bases between. The CDR3 contains 13 residues. Germline V gives CDR1 SGDLS, CDR2 YYNGEE. The CDR3 region is CASSSGGLLEAFF. CDR3 bases: TGTGCCAGCAGTTCCGGAGGACTACTTGAAGCTTTCTTT.

The rearrangement joins TRBV5-4 to TRBJ2-5, with 7 nucleotides matching TRBD2. V shed 0 bases and J 5 bases; nucleotides not matched to a gene: 7. There are 15 residues in the CDR3. CDR1 is SGHNT, CDR2 YYREEE, per germline (reference sequence). CDR3 region: CASSLGAGRGETQYF. The CDR3 coding sequence is TGTGCCAGCAGCTTGGGAGCGGGGAGAGGGGAGACCCAGTACTTC.

The rearrangement links TRBV27 to TRBJ2-5; D possibly matches TRBD1 or TRBD2 (5 bases each). Trimming removed 4 bases at V and 5 bases at J, with 11 bases between. The V gene's germline CDR1 is MNHEY and CDR2 SMNVEV (reference sequence). The CDR3 is 13 amino acids. The CDR3 DNA is TGTGCCAGCAGTTACCAGGGCGGGGAGACCCAGTACTTC. Translated: CASSYQGGETQYF.

V and J are TRBV9 and TRBJ2-3; no firm D call. Trimming shortened V by 0 bases and J by 3 bases, and 11 bases separated the two germline ends. The CDR3 extends over 15 amino acids. Germline CDR1 SGDLS, CDR2 YYNGEE. The CDR3 sequence: CASSVEALLTDTQYF. CDR3 DNA: TGTGCCAGCAGCGTAGAGGCCCTCTTGACAGATACGCAGTATTTT.

This clone was picked up a small number of times. This chain joins TRBV18 and TRBJ1-5; D ambiguous. Looked up from germline, CDR1 is KGHSH and CDR2 is LQKENI. V was shortened by 6 bases and J by 7 bases, with 10 bases between the two germline ends. This CDR3 contains 12 residues. CDR3 sequence: CASSSGPQPQHF. The DNA of the CDR3 is TGTGCCAGCTCTTCGGGCCCCCAGCCCCAGCATTTT.

This chain uses TRBV18 with TRBJ2-2; D uncertain. Germline loops: CDR1 KGHSH, CDR2 LQKENI. V was pared by 8 bases and J by 2 bases, with 12 bases between. This CDR3 region has 14 residues. CDR3 coding DNA: TGTGCCAGCCGCCGTTGGGAAAACACCGGGGAGCTGTTTTTT. This sequence encodes CASRRWENTGELFF.

The CDR3 DNA sequence: TGTGCCACCAGCGCCGGGGCAGGGCGCGAGCAGTACTTC. It specifies CATSAGAGREQYF. The chain combines TRBV15 with TRBJ2-7, with D perhaps being TRBD1 or TRBD2 (5 bases each). This CDR3 is 13 amino acids long. Trimming shortened V by 5 bases and J by 6 bases, and 14 bases separated the two germline ends. CDR1 LNHNV and CDR2 YYDKDF come from the germline V gene (reference sequence).

V gene TRBV7-9 combines with J gene TRBJ1-6; 11 bases line up with TRBD1. CDR3 length: 15 residues. The trim removed 4 bases at V and 9 bases at J, leaving 5 bases unmatched. Germline assignment: CDR1 SEHNR and CDR2 FQNEAQ (reference sequence). CDR3 residues: CASSSGQGASSPLHF. CDR3 nucleotides: TGTGCCAGCAGCTCCGGACAGGGGGCTAGTTCACCCCTCCACTTT.

The V and J genes are TRBV6-5 and TRBJ1-1; 10 positions agree with TRBD1. V was pared by 6 bases and J by 4 bases, with 5 bases of the junction left unmatched. Germline CDR1 MNHEY, CDR2 SVGAGI. The CDR3 loop spans 14 amino acids. The CDR3 region is CASRNGQGVTEAFF. The CDR3 DNA follows: TGTGCCAGCAGAAATGGACAGGGGGTCACTGAAGCTTTCTTT.

The chain recombines TRBV29-1 with TRBJ2-1; the D gene is possibly TRBD1 (6 bases). The CDR3 is 12 amino acids. Germline V lookup: CDR1 SQVTM, CDR2 ANQGSEA. Trimming left V 4 bases short and J 7 bases short, with 11 bases between. The CDR3 spells CSVAAGENEQFF. CDR3 nucleotide sequence: TGCAGCGTTGCGGCAGGGGAAAATGAGCAGTTCTTC.